The rows below give T cell receptor beta chains drawn from one sample of a study of regulatory T cells in long-lasting Graves disease. From the multiplex PCR reads, TCRdb called clonotypes with MiXCR, one entry per CDR3 protein. Found here are approximately 400,000 distinct CDR3 sequences, 14% to 15% of them singletons; the top ten hold around 17%. These data were also filed under a second study, of T cells in Graves' hyperthyroidism and ophthalmopathy.

The material was peripheral blood mononuclear cells (PBMCs), obtained at new diagnosis, from a patient treated with antithyroid drugs. Source of these receptors: a woman in her thirties with Graves disease. Each CDR3 is given with its conserved first and last residue. The D gene is left open where the match is weak. Size is stated for part of the rows, as once, few or many counts, or as a class when the clone is expanded.

cdr3_aa cdr3_nt j_call d_call v_call clone_size
CASSYTPGQGGYTF TGTGCCAGCAGTTACACCCCTGGTCAAGGCGGCTACACCTTC TRBJ1-2 NA TRBV6-2/TRBV6-3 few
CATSATGEKGANVLTF TGTGCCACCAGTGCCACGGGGGAAAAAGGGGCCAACGTCCTGACTTTC TRBJ2-6 NA TRBV24-1 NA
CAGSYDRAASTDTQYF TGTGCCGGCAGTTACGATAGAGCGGCTAGCACAGATACGCAGTATTTT TRBJ2-3 NA TRBV6-2/TRBV6-3 NA
CSGSGRETQYF TGCAGTGGTTCGGGTCGCGAGACCCAGTACTTC TRBJ2-5 NA TRBV20-1 many
CSARDEGAWGTQYF TGCAGTGCTAGAGATGAAGGAGCATGGGGGACCCAGTACTTC TRBJ2-5 NA TRBV20-1 many
CAISDALDSSYNEQFF TGTGCCATCAGTGACGCGTTGGACAGCTCCTACAATGAGCAGTTCTTC TRBJ2-1 NA TRBV10-3 few
CAWIKDGDTQYF TGTGCCTGGATTAAGGACGGAGATACGCAGTATTTT TRBJ2-3 NA TRBV30 many
CASSLFGGRDTQYF TGTGCCAGCAGTTTATTTGGAGGGAGGGATACGCAGTATTTT TRBJ2-3 NA TRBV12-3/TRBV12-4 many
CASSWPSGRYNEQFF TGTGCCAGCAGCTGGCCTAGCGGGAGATACAATGAGCAGTTCTTC TRBJ2-1 TRBD2 TRBV5-4 many
CASRLDRASYNEQFF TGTGCCAGCAGACTAGACAGGGCTTCCTACAATGAGCAGTTCTTC TRBJ2-1 TRBD1 TRBV6-2/TRBV6-3 NA
CASSLGGQAYEQYF TGTGCCAGCAGCTTAGGCGGACAGGCCTACGAGCAGTACTTC TRBJ2-7 TRBD1 TRBV7-9 many
CATSDPWKRDLYNEQFF TGTGCCACCAGTGATCCCTGGAAGCGGGACCTCTACAATGAGCAGTTCTTC TRBJ2-1 TRBD2 TRBV12-3/TRBV12-4 NA
CSGKTSGSGEQYF TGCAGCGGGAAAACTAGCGGGAGTGGGGAGCAGTACTTC TRBJ2-7 TRBD2 TRBV20-1 NA
CASSLGYGTTYNEQFF TGCGCCAGCAGCTTGGGTTACGGGACTACCTACAATGAGCAGTTCTTC TRBJ2-1 TRBD2 TRBV5-1 many
CASSDDRDQPQHF TGTGCCAGCAGTGACGATCGAGATCAGCCCCAGCATTTT TRBJ1-5 NA TRBV2 many
CSVGTGILGEQYF TGCAGCGTTGGGACTGGGATCCTAGGCGAGCAGTACTTC TRBJ2-7 NA TRBV29-1 NA
CASSLETAPRPTGYTF TGCGCCAGCAGCTTGGAAACAGCTCCCCGCCCAACTGGCTACACCTTC TRBJ1-2 NA TRBV5-1 NA
CAWSEGQKRDYGYTF TGTGCCTGGAGTGAAGGACAGAAGAGGGACTATGGCTACACCTTC TRBJ1-2 NA TRBV30 NA
CASSRLLSKLYEQFF TGTGCCAGCAGCCGCTTGTTGAGCAAACTATACGAGCAGTTCTTC TRBJ2-1 NA TRBV6-4 once
CASSDSGGRRYEQYF TGCGCCAGCAGTGACTCCGGGGGGCGCAGGTACGAGCAGTACTTC TRBJ2-7 NA TRBV10-1 many
CASSEGVRSGELFF TGTGCCAGCAGTGAAGGTGTCAGGTCCGGGGAGCTGTTTTTT TRBJ2-2 NA TRBV2 many
CASSLVTGRPQHF TGTGCCAGCAGCTTGGTAACAGGGAGGCCCCAGCATTTT TRBJ1-5 NA TRBV7-8 many
CATGDTQYF TGTGCCACGGGGGATACGCAGTATTTT TRBJ2-3 NA TRBV24-1 NA
CASSVSGSTGELFF TGTGCCAGCAGTGTAAGCGGGAGTACCGGGGAGCTGTTTTTT TRBJ2-2 TRBD2 TRBV25-1 few
CASSSGGHGYSF TGTGCCAGCAGCTCCGGGGGGCATGGCTACTCCTTC TRBJ1-2 NA TRBV7-3 NA
CASSLREGPGEQFF TGTGCCAGCAGTTTGCGGGAGGGCCCTGGTGAGCAGTTCTTC TRBJ2-1 TRBD2 TRBV6-5 many
CATSDARQGAYEQYF TGTGCCACCAGTGACGCCAGACAGGGAGCCTACGAGCAGTACTTC TRBJ2-7 TRBD1 TRBV24-1 NA
CASTGQGGSPLHF TGCGCCAGCACTGGACAGGGGGGGTCACCCCTCCACTTT TRBJ1-6 TRBD1 TRBV10-1 few
CSGTRGASYEQYF TGCAGCGGCACCCGGGGCGCGTCCTACGAGCAGTACTTC TRBJ2-7 NA TRBV29-1 many
CATSDSSRGTYNEQFF TGTGCCACCAGTGATTCAAGCAGGGGAACGTACAATGAGCAGTTCTTC TRBJ2-1 NA TRBV24-1 many
CASSLAGSSYNEQFF TGTGCCAGCAGTCTGGCAGGCAGCTCCTACAATGAGCAGTTCTTC TRBJ2-1 NA TRBV12-3/TRBV12-4 many
CASSGLQNTEAFF TGTGCCAGCAGCGGACTACAAAACACTGAAGCTTTCTTT TRBJ1-1 NA TRBV7-2 many
CASSEASGLAGALGNEQFF TGTGCCAGCAGTGAAGCCTCGGGACTAGCGGGAGCCTTGGGCAATGAGCAGTTCTTC TRBJ2-1 TRBD2 TRBV2 NA
CASSPTGLAVTDTQYF TGTGCCAGCAGCCCGACTGGACTAGCGGTCACAGATACGCAGTATTTT TRBJ2-3 TRBD2 TRBV3-1 many
CASSRNRGVTEAFF TGTGCCAGCAGTCGAAACAGGGGAGTCACTGAAGCTTTCTTT TRBJ1-1 TRBD1 TRBV27 NA
CASLSWDRGYTEAFF TGCGCCAGCCTATCTTGGGACAGGGGGTACACTGAAGCTTTCTTT TRBJ1-1 TRBD1 TRBV4-1 many
CSARSGRAFVDTQYF TGCAGTGCTAGGAGCGGGAGGGCCTTCGTAGATACGCAGTATTTT TRBJ2-3 TRBD2 TRBV20-1 NA
CASSPGQPNEQFF TGTGCCAGCTCACCTGGCCAGCCCAATGAGCAGTTCTTC TRBJ2-1 NA TRBV18 few
CASSEVRAGSYTEAFF TGTGCCAGCAGTGAAGTCCGGGCGGGTAGTTACACTGAAGCTTTCTTT TRBJ1-1 NA TRBV25-1 many
CATRAGGETQYF TGTGCCACTAGAGCGGGAGGAGAGACCCAGTACTTC TRBJ2-5 TRBD2 TRBV19 NA
CSASLGQVRETQYF TGCAGTGCCAGCTTGGGACAGGTTCGGGAGACCCAGTACTTC TRBJ2-5 TRBD1 TRBV20-1 few
CASSYSSPGTGWSNQPQHF TGTGCCAGCAGTTACTCCTCTCCCGGGACAGGGTGGAGCAATCAGCCCCAGCATTTT TRBJ1-5 TRBD1 TRBV6-5 NA
CASSVAAGTGELFF TGCGCCAGCAGCGTCGCCGCAGGGACCGGGGAGCTGTTTTTT TRBJ2-2 NA TRBV5-1 NA
CASSLVGLSGETQYF TGTGCCAGCAGTTTAGTTGGACTCTCGGGAGAGACCCAGTACTTC TRBJ2-5 NA TRBV12-3/TRBV12-4 many
CASSGREVDGYTF TGTGCCAGCAGTGGACGGGAGGTTGATGGCTACACCTTC TRBJ1-2 NA TRBV6-1 NA
CASGTSEKNEQFF TGTGCCAGCGGGACTAGCGAGAAGAATGAGCAGTTCTTC TRBJ2-1 TRBD2 TRBV9 NA
CAITLGGYNEQFF TGTGCCATCACATTAGGGGGTTACAATGAGCAGTTCTTC TRBJ2-1 NA TRBV10-3 few
CASSQRGLNTGELFF TGTGCCAGCAGCCAGAGAGGGTTGAACACCGGGGAGCTGTTTTTT TRBJ2-2 NA TRBV3-1 few
CASSLTGGFTGELFF TGTGCCAGCAGCTTAACCGGGGGTTTTACCGGGGAGCTGTTTTTT TRBJ2-2 NA TRBV7-3 NA
CASSPRTGPDTQYF TGTGCCAGCTCACCTCGGACAGGGCCAGATACGCAGTATTTT TRBJ2-3 TRBD1 TRBV18 many